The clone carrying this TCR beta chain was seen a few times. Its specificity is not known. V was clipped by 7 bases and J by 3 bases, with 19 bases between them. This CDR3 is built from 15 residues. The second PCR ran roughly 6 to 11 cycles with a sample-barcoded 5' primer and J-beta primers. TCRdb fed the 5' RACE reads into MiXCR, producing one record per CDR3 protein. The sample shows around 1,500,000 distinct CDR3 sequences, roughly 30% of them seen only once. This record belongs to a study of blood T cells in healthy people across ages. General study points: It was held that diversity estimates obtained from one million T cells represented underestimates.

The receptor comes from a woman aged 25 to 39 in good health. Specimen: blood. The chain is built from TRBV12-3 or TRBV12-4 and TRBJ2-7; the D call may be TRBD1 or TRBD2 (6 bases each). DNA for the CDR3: TGTGCCAGCACCTCCATAGGGGGGACCAACTACGAGCAGTACTTC. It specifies CASTSIGGTNYEQYF.